These 4 T cell receptor beta chains came from one sample sequenced in a study of blood T cell repertoires in COVID-19. The repertoire was sequenced with immunoSEQ multiplex PCR; TCRdb's copy has only in-frame clones and lacks some. The repertoire includes about 74,000 clones, more than 90% of them detected once, and about 1.5% sits in the top ten. The material sequenced was peripheral blood. These TCRs come from a middle-aged man with acute or convalescent COVID-19.

Here the CDR3 DNA reads TGTGCCAGCAGCTTAGGATCTAGTACTTCCTACGAGCAGTACTTC. Amino acid sequence: CASSLGSSTSYEQYF. V usage is TRBV11-2 and J usage is TRBJ2-7; D call uncertain. Germline V gives CDR1 SGHAT, CDR2 FQNNGV. The length of the CDR3 is 15 residues. V was shortened by 1 base and J by 1 base, with 11 bases between the two germline ends.

This clone was recorded once. The chain recombines TRBV28 with TRBJ2-7; possible D gene TRBD1, 7 bases. From germline, CDR1 is MDHEN and CDR2 SYDVKM. V gave up 5 bases and J gave up 6 bases, with 20 bases separating them. CDR3 size: 15 residues. CDR3 sequence: CASSAGTAGGGEQYV. The CDR3 bases are TGTGCCAGCAGTGCCGGGACAGCCGGAGGGGGCGAGCAGTACGTC.

The chain couples TRBV2 to TRBJ2-6; tentatively, D is TRBD1 (5 bases). Germline loops: CDR1 SNHLY, CDR2 FYNNEI. CDR3 length: 16 amino acids. Trimming shortened V by 8 bases and J by 0 bases, and 14 bases separated the two germline ends. CDR3 protein: CASQVRVNSGANVLTF. CDR3 DNA: TGTGCCAGCCAAGTCAGGGTAAACTCTGGGGCCAACGTCCTGACTTTC. The full variable domain, rest sourced from reference TRBV2 and TRBJ2-6, is EPEVTQTPSHQVTQMGQEVILRCVPISNHLYFYWYRQILGQKVEFLVSFYNNEISEKSEIFDDQFSVERPDGSNFTLKIRSTKLEDSAMYFCASQVRVNSGANVLTFGAGSRLTVL.

This clone has just one count. The V call is TRBV11-2, the J call TRBJ2-7; 7 bases are a match to TRBD2. The germline V gene encodes CDR1 SGHAT and CDR2 FQNNGV. After removal of 3 bases from V and 2 bases from J, the junction contained 4 bases not matched to a gene. This CDR3 has 14 amino acids. CDR3 nucleotide sequence: TGTGCCAGCAGCTTTGCGGGGGAAACCTACGAGCAGTACTTC. It codes for CASSFAGETYEQYF.